This entry lists 25 T cell receptor beta chains sequenced from one sample in a study of cytomegalovirus exposure and HLA in healthy donors. Primers: 60 Vbeta forward and 13 Jbeta reverse. Method: immunoSEQ multiplex PCR; TCRdb's copy keeps in-frame clones and lacks some. The sample carries tens of thousands of clones, approximately 73% recorded once. Sequencing used PBMCs. The receptor set was obtained from a man aged 50-60 years in good health and CMV-seronegative.

By share, this clone counts as medium-sized. The chain uses TRBV6-6 and TRBJ2-7, with D tentatively TRBD1 (8 bases). V was cut by 6 bases and J by 1 base, with 13 bases left in between. The length of the CDR3 is 14 residues. The germline V gene encodes CDR1 MNHNY and CDR2 SVGAGI (reference sequence). The CDR3 nucleotides are TGTGCCAGCAGAACAGGGGGGGGATCCTACGAGCAGTACTTC. Translation: CASRTGGGSYEQYF.

The chain links TRBV10-3 to TRBJ1-2, with TRBD1 matching over 12 bases. Germline CDR1 and CDR2: ENHRY and SYGVKD. The CDR3 spans 17 residues. V gave up 6 bases and J gave up 4 bases; unmatched junction bases: 12. The CDR3 here is CAIRSPGTGGSLYGYTF. The CDR3 nucleotides are TGTGCCATCAGAAGTCCCGGGACAGGGGGCAGTCTCTATGGCTACACCTTC.

This chain uses TRBV5-1 with TRBJ1-1, with 7 bases aligning to TRBD1. Germline lookup yields CDR1 SGHRS and CDR2 YFSETQ. Trimming removed 4 bases from V and 3 bases from J; junction bases left unmatched: 12. The CDR3 loop spans 16 amino acids. The CDR3 spells CASSRGTGTVDTEAFF. The DNA for the CDR3 is TGCGCCAGCAGCAGAGGCACCGGGACAGTTGACACTGAAGCTTTCTTT.

The rearrangement links TRBV5-1 to TRBJ2-1; 12 bases fit TRBD2. The CDR3 is 16 residues long. Unmatched junction bases numbered 5, after V lost 4 bases and J lost 3 bases. Germline CDR1 SGHRS, CDR2 YFSETQ. The DNA for the CDR3 is TGCGCCAGCAGCCGCTGGACTAGCGGGGACTACAATGAGCAGTTCTTC. It is translated as CASSRWTSGDYNEQFF.

The chain couples TRBV25-1 to TRBJ1-4, with a tentative D call TRBD1 (6 bases). The CDR3 contains 13 residues. V lost 9 bases, J lost 8 bases, and 16 bases lay in between. Germline CDR1 reads MGHDK; CDR2 reads SYGVNS. In nucleotides, the CDR3 is TGTGCCAGTCATTACAGGGTCGGAGAAAAACTGTTTTTT. Encoded protein: CASHYRVGEKLFF.

This clone was observed a few times. This rearrangement joins TRBV5-1 to TRBJ1-2; D might be TRBD1 (6 bases). This CDR3 has 13 amino acids. Trimming left V 6 bases short and J 7 bases short, with 16 bases between. From germline, CDR1 is SGHRS and CDR2 YFSETQ. CDR3 in amino acids: CASNREGGSGYTF. Written as DNA, the CDR3 is TGCGCCAGCAACCGGGAGGGGGGGTCTGGCTACACCTTC.

V gene TRBV29-1 combines with J gene TRBJ2-3; D possibly corresponds to TRBD2 (5 bases). The CDR3 length is 12 residues. The V and J ends lost 8 bases and 8 bases respectively, with 17 bases between them. Germline CDR1 reads SQVTM; CDR2 reads ANQGSEA. The chain's CDR3 is CSSRVAGSTQYF. The CDR3 nucleotides read TGCAGCTCACGCGTCGCGGGTTCTACGCAGTATTTT.

The rearrangement joins TRBV7-3 to TRBJ2-6; D ambiguous. Trimming took 6 bases from V and 4 from J, leaving 13 bases between them. This CDR3 contains 15 residues. Germline V gene lookup returns CDR1 SGHTA and CDR2 FQGTGA. This chain's CDR3 is CASRSRVSGANVLTF. In nucleotides, the CDR3 is TGTGCCAGCAGATCACGAGTATCCGGGGCCAACGTCCTGACTTTC.

This rearrangement joins TRBV5-1 to TRBJ2-2; a weak D match, TRBD1 (6 bases). CDR1 SGHRS and CDR2 YFSETQ come from the germline V gene. The CDR3 has 13 residues. The V and J ends lost 6 bases and 4 bases respectively, with 10 bases between them. The CDR3 reads CASNGGATGELFF. DNA for the CDR3: TGCGCCAGCAATGGGGGCGCCACCGGGGAGCTGTTTTTT.

The gene calls are TRBV6-1 and TRBJ1-2; TRBD1 is a possible D gene (5 bases). Germline V gene sequence: CDR1 MNHNS, CDR2 SASEGT. CDR3 length: 15 amino acids. V lost 3 bases and J 7 bases, leaving 18 bases between the germline ends. The CDR3 coding sequence is TGTGCCAGCAGTGATGGGGCCTCGGATAGTAGTGGCTACACCTTC. Protein: CASSDGASDSSGYTF.

The V gene is TRBV4-1, the J gene TRBJ2-7; 10 bases line up with TRBD1. The V gene end was trimmed by 2 bases and the J gene end by 3 bases; junction bases not matched to a gene: 4. The CDR3 runs to 15 residues. In germline, CDR1 is MGHRA, CDR2 YSYEKL. DNA for the CDR3: TGCGCCAGCAGCCAAAGGACAGGGGGGGTCTACGAGCAGTACTTC. Translating it yields CASSQRTGGVYEQYF.

Only one count was recorded for this clone. This chain uses TRBV5-6 with TRBJ1-6, with 11 bases fitting TRBD1. The J segment lost 6 bases and the V segment lost 0 bases, leaving 8 bases of the junction unmatched. CDR3 length: 18 amino acids. CDR1 is SGHDT and CDR2 is YYEEEE in the germline V gene. Written as DNA, the CDR3 is TGTGCCAGCAGCTTGGAGGGGACAGGGGGTTACCTTAATTCACCCCTCCACTTT. Translated, it gives CASSLEGTGGYLNSPLHF.

This clone was observed a few times. The CDR3 DNA is TGCGCCAGCAGCGGGACCTTTAGCGGGGGGAGCACAGATACGCAGTATTTT. Protein sequence: CASSGTFSGGSTDTQYF. The chain is built from TRBV5-1 and TRBJ2-3; 10 bases line up with TRBD2. J was trimmed by 0 bases and V by 4 bases; bases with no gene match: 8. Germline values: CDR1 SGHRS, CDR2 YFSETQ. The CDR3 length is 17 residues.

The CDR3, as DNA: TGTGCCAGCAGCGTGACTAGCGGGCTCGGGGATACGCAGTATTTT. It yields the protein CASSVTSGLGDTQYF. The J gene is TRBJ2-3, the V gene TRBV9, with TRBD2 matching over 10 bases. Germline loops: CDR1 SGDLS, CDR2 YYNGEE. The V segment lost 2 bases and the J segment 6 bases; nucleotides outside the gene matches: 6. The length of the CDR3 is 15 residues.

The gene calls are TRBV19 and TRBJ2-7; D perhaps matches TRBD1 (6 bases). This CDR3 contains 16 residues. Germline V gives CDR1 LNHDA, CDR2 SQIVND (reference sequence). V dropped 1 base and J dropped 5 bases, with 18 bases sitting between them. DNA of the CDR3: TGTGCCAGTAGTATAGTCGGGGACACCCTTGTCGACGAGCAGTACTTC. It encodes CASSIVGDTLVDEQYF.

The chain has TRBV5-1 and TRBJ1-5, with no clear D. The germline V gene has CDR1 SGHRS and CDR2 YFSETQ. This CDR3 spans 16 amino acids. V was pared by 0 bases and J by 2 bases, with 12 bases between. For the CDR3, the DNA is TGCGCCAGCAGCTTGGGTTCATCGGAGGGCAATCAGCCCCAGCATTTT. It yields the protein CASSLGSSEGNQPQHF.

The V and J genes are TRBV9 and TRBJ2-5; 8 bases align to TRBD2. Unmatched junction bases numbered 16, after V lost 4 bases and J lost 2 bases. CDR3 length: 18 amino acids. Germline assignment: CDR1 SGDLS and CDR2 YYNGEE. The CDR3 reads CASSPRGGLAGRQETQYF. CDR3 bases: TGTGCCAGCAGCCCTAGGGGAGGGCTAGCGGGTCGACAAGAGACCCAGTACTTC.

The chain employs TRBV6-1 and TRBJ2-7; 10 bases align to TRBD1. The ends lost 4 bases at V and 0 bases at J; junction bases unmatched: 3. CDR1 is MNHNS and CDR2 is SASEGT in the germline V gene. The CDR3 contains 15 residues. As DNA, the CDR3 is TGTGCCAGCAGTGGGAGACAGGGGGCCTCCTACGAGCAGTACTTC. Translation: CASSGRQGASYEQYF.

The chain carries TRBV20-1 and TRBJ2-5; D gene uncertain. Germline V gene lookup returns CDR1 DFQATT and CDR2 SNEGSKA (reference sequence). This CDR3 contains 11 residues. As DNA, the CDR3 is TGCAGCGGCCGGAGCCTCCAGACCCAGTACTTC. As protein: CSGRSLQTQYF.

The chain carries TRBV27 and TRBJ1-1; 7 bases fit TRBD1. The CDR3 has 17 amino acids. J lost 4 bases, V lost 1 base, and 12 bases had no gene match. Germline V gene sequence: CDR1 MNHEY, CDR2 SMNVEV (reference sequence). The CDR3 DNA reads as TGTGCCAGCAGTTTATATTCGACAGGGTCTTATGGCACTGAAGCTTTCTTT. Translation: CASSLYSTGSYGTEAFF.

V usage is TRBV5-5 and J usage is TRBJ1-4, with 7 bases fitting TRBD1. CDR1 is SGHKS and CDR2 is YYEKEE in the germline V gene (reference sequence). This CDR3 spans 17 amino acids. Trimming cost V 0 bases and J 5 bases; bases outside gene matches: 10. CDR3 nucleotides: TGTGCCAGCAGCTTGGCGGGGGCAGGGGGTCGGAATGAAAAACTGTTTTTT. This sequence encodes CASSLAGAGGRNEKLFF.

The count of this clone is one. This rearrangement joins TRBV5-1 to TRBJ1-1; TRBD1 is a possible D gene (6 bases). Germline CDR1 is SGHRS and CDR2 is YFSETQ. V dropped 4 bases and J dropped 1 base, with 11 bases sitting between them. The CDR3 length is 14 residues. CDR3: CASSPGAANTEAFF. DNA of the CDR3: TGCGCCAGCAGCCCAGGGGCGGCGAACACTGAAGCTTTCTTT. The full variable domain, in which reference TRBV5-1 and TRBJ1-1 provide the parts outside the CDR3, is KAGVTQTPRYLIKTRGQQVTLSCSPISGHRSVSWYQQTPGQGLQFLFEYFSETQRNKGNFPGRFSGRQFSNSRSEMNVSTLELGDSALYLCASSPGAANTEAFFGQGTRLTVV.

This clone was seen once. The gene calls are TRBV30 and TRBJ2-7; TRBD1 aligns across 10 bases. This CDR3 spans 16 amino acids. From germline, CDR1 is GTSNPN and CDR2 SVGIG (reference sequence). V lost 4 bases and J lost 2; bases outside the gene matches: 11. The CDR3 region has the DNA TGTGCCTGGAAAGCCCGAATCGGGACAGGGGCCTACGAGCAGTACTTC. It encodes CAWKARIGTGAYEQYF. Full variable domain (missing parts from reference TRBV30 and TRBJ2-7): SQTIHQWPATLVQPVGSPLSLECTVEGTSNPNLYWYRQAAGRGLQLLFYSVGIGQISSEVPQNLSASRPQDRQFILSSKKLLLSDSGFYLCAWKARIGTGAYEQYFGPGTRLTVT.

The rearrangement uses TRBV5-6 and TRBJ1-1; 9 bases align to TRBD1. The germline gives CDR1 SGHDT, CDR2 YYEEEE. The CDR3 contains 18 residues. Losses at the gene ends were 0 bases for V and 1 base for J; bases not matched to a gene: 10. The CDR3 protein is CASSLEAGQGRGNTEAFF. DNA for the CDR3: TGTGCCAGCAGCTTGGAGGCGGGACAGGGAAGAGGGAACACTGAAGCTTTCTTT.

The chain has TRBV19 and TRBJ1-5, with TRBD1 as a possible D gene (5 bases). Trimming took off 3 bases at V and 7 bases at J, with 13 bases between the two ends. The CDR3 runs to 14 residues. Germline CDR1 is LNHDA and CDR2 is SQIVND (reference sequence). The CDR3 protein is CASSMGRGTQPQHF. The CDR3 nucleotides are TGTGCCAGTAGTATGGGAAGGGGTACGCAGCCCCAGCATTTT.